The 21 T cell receptor beta chains below come from one sample, sequenced in a study of graft-versus-host responses after intestinal transplantation. The protocol was immunoSEQ multiplex PCR, while the TCRdb copy is restricted to in-frame clones and leaves out a portion. The sample shows tens of thousands of clones, about 92% of them seen only once. These TCRs' antigens remain unknown. Sequenced here: unstimulated CD8+ T cells sorted from spleen or lymph node cells, sampled before intestinal transplant. Source of these receptors: a human donor who received an intestinal transplant.

The chain joins TRBV19 to TRBJ2-1, with 10 bases fitting TRBD1. The CDR3 extends over 15 amino acids. Germline V CDR1 and CDR2: LNHDA, SQIVND (reference sequence). The trim removed 2 bases at V and 7 bases at J, leaving 5 bases unmatched. Here the CDR3 DNA reads TGTGCCAGTAGTATAACGTGGACAGGGGGTAATGAGCAGTTCTTC. It encodes CASSITWTGGNEQFF.

The chain links TRBV19 to TRBJ2-4; TRBD2 matches 16 bases. Germline loops: CDR1 LNHDA, CDR2 SQIVND (reference sequence). The CDR3 consists of 17 residues. V dropped 3 bases and J dropped 8; count of bases not matched to a gene: 7. The CDR3 nucleotides are TGTGCCAGTAGTATGGGACTAGCGGGGGGGTTGGGAGACATTCAGTACTTC. Residues: CASSMGLAGGLGDIQYF.

The chain has TRBV2 and TRBJ2-3, with 9 bases fitting TRBD1. The V gene end was trimmed by 7 bases and the J gene end by 6 bases; junction bases not matched to a gene: 23. The CDR3 has 19 residues. The germline gives CDR1 SNHLY, CDR2 FYNNEI. CDR3 region: CASKSDGDREAPRFDTQYF. In DNA, the CDR3 is TGTGCCAGCAAATCCGACGGGGACAGGGAGGCTCCCAGATTTGATACGCAGTATTTT.

The rearrangement joins TRBV5-6 to TRBJ1-3; no clear D. The CDR3 runs to 13 residues. V was cut by 0 bases and J by 2 bases, with 3 bases left in between. Germline-derived CDR1 and CDR2 are SGHDT and YYEEEE. For the CDR3, the DNA is TGTGCCAGCAGCTTGGGGCCTGGAAACACCATATATTTT. It is translated as CASSLGPGNTIYF.

The rearrangement joins TRBV30 to TRBJ2-5; 9 bases match TRBD2. The CDR3 is 15 residues long. Germline V gene lookup returns CDR1 GTSNPN and CDR2 SVGIG (reference sequence). The junction had 6 bases not matched to a gene; V was cut back by 0 bases and J by 4 bases. In DNA form, the CDR3 reads TGTGCCTGGAGTGTGGGGACTAGCCAGAGAGAGACCCAGTACTTC. It encodes CAWSVGTSQRETQYF.

The rearrangement joins TRBV14 to TRBJ2-7, with D possibly being TRBD2 (7 bases). The CDR3 runs 16 residues. Per the germline V gene, CDR1 is SGHDN and CDR2 is FVKESK. Trimming stripped 0 bases from V and 0 bases from J, with 12 bases between. The CDR3: CASSQERGGSSYEQYF. CDR3 DNA: TGTGCCAGCAGCCAAGAAAGGGGGGGGAGCTCCTACGAGCAGTACTTC.

V and J are TRBV4-3 and TRBJ2-3, with 7 bases that match TRBD1. This CDR3 spans 14 amino acids. Looked up from germline, CDR1 is LGHNA and CDR2 is YSLEER. V lost 2 bases, J lost 6 bases, and 5 bases stayed unmatched. CDR3 sequence: CASSQITGADTQYF. CDR3 in DNA: TGCGCCAGCAGCCAAATCACAGGGGCGGATACGCAGTATTTT.

This clone was detected once. Other DNA sequences within the sample encode an identical CDR3. The CDR3 reads CASSRRGSYEQYF. CDR3 coding DNA: TGTGCCAGCTCCCGCAGGGGGTCCTACGAGCAGTACTTC. The chain links TRBV27 to TRBJ2-7; 7 bases are shared with TRBD1. Germline CDR1 is MNHEY and CDR2 is SMNVEV (reference sequence). V lost 8 bases to trimming and J lost 1 base; unmatched junction nucleotides: 5. CDR3 length: 13 amino acids.

The chain employs TRBV4-3 and TRBJ2-5; D is uncertain. The last part of the DNA fits TRBJ2-7 better; the J call may be wrong. The CDR3 runs 15 residues. Germline V gene data show CDR1 as LGHNA and CDR2 as YSLEER. This CDR3 reads CASSQGSDGSYEQYF. The DNA of the CDR3 is TGCGCCAGCAGCCAAGGGAGCGACGGATCCTACGAGCAGTACTTC.

This sequence joins TRBV9 and TRBJ2-3, with D possibly matching TRBD1 (5 bases). The CDR3 consists of 16 residues. The germline CDR1 and CDR2 sequences are SGDLS and YYNGEE. Trimming shortened V by 0 bases and J by 5 bases, and 16 bases separated the two germline ends. The DNA of the CDR3 is TGTGCCAGCAGCGTAGTTGATGCAGGGTGGGGAGATACGCAGTATTTT. Translating it yields CASSVVDAGWGDTQYF.

V and J are TRBV2 and TRBJ2-2; TRBD1 is a possible D gene (5 bases). This CDR3 comprises 16 residues. Germline V gives CDR1 SNHLY, CDR2 FYNNEI. V was clipped by 1 base and J by 7 bases, with 16 bases between them. CDR3 sequence: CASSEGSDTPDGELFF. CDR3 bases: TGTGCCAGCAGTGAAGGTTCGGACACCCCCGACGGGGAGCTGTTTTTT.

The genes are TRBV27 and TRBJ1-1; D is ambiguous. The germline CDR1 and CDR2 sequences are MNHEY and SMNVEV (reference sequence). V was shortened by 2 bases and J by 1 base, with 11 bases between the two germline ends. The CDR3 totals 15 residues. In DNA, the CDR3 is TGTGCCAGCAGTTTACTTTCAAGCCAGAACACTGAAGCTTTCTTT. Translation gives CASSLLSSQNTEAFF.

The rearrangement joins TRBV10-1 to TRBJ2-7; 12 bases line up with TRBD1. CDR1 WNHNN and CDR2 SYGVQD come from the germline V gene (reference sequence). V trimming: 3 bases; J trimming: 6 bases; junction bases outside the gene matches: 6. CDR3 length: 15 residues. CDR3: CASSDHGTGGREQYF. The CDR3, as DNA: TGCGCCAGCAGTGATCATGGGACAGGGGGCCGCGAGCAGTACTTC.

The chain has TRBV7-9 and TRBJ1-2, with 11 positions matching TRBD1. CDR1 and CDR2 (germline): SEHNR, FQNEAQ (reference sequence). The CDR3 loop spans 15 amino acids. The V segment lost 5 bases and the J segment 6 bases; nucleotides outside the gene matches: 8. The chain's CDR3 is CASSPRTGGRDGYTF. CDR3 nucleotide sequence: TGTGCCAGCAGCCCTCGGACAGGGGGCAGGGATGGCTACACCTTC.

V is TRBV27 and J is TRBJ1-1; TRBD1 matches 9 bases. The germline V gene encodes CDR1 MNHEY and CDR2 SMNVEV (reference sequence). CDR3 size: 13 residues. V gave up 8 bases and J gave up 8 bases; unmatched junction bases: 9. The DNA for the CDR3 is TGTGCCAGCTGGCCGGGACAGGGTAACGAAGCTTTCTTT. Translated: CASWPGQGNEAFF.

This chain joins TRBV7-2 and TRBJ2-7; no reliable D call. The CDR3 sequence is 13 residues long. The germline V and J ends were trimmed by 6 bases and 0 bases, with 9 bases remaining between them. Germline values: CDR1 SGHTA, CDR2 FQGNSA. The CDR3 is CASRSLPSYEQYF. Here the CDR3 DNA reads TGTGCCAGCAGATCACTTCCCTCCTACGAGCAGTACTTC.

The chain is built from TRBV4-3 and TRBJ2-3, with 8 bases lining up with TRBD2. Per germline, CDR1 LGHNA and CDR2 YSLEER. The CDR3 covers 15 residues. The V segment lost 5 bases and the J segment 0 bases; nucleotides outside the gene matches: 4. For the CDR3, the DNA is TGCGCCAGCAGCGCCCGGGGGGGGAGCACAGATACGCAGTATTTT. Residues: CASSARGGSTDTQYF.

This clone showed up just once. This rearrangement joins TRBV15 to TRBJ1-2; TRBD1 agrees at 9 bases. V shed 4 bases and J 4 bases; nucleotides not matched to a gene: 4. This CDR3 region has 14 residues. Per germline, CDR1 LNHNV and CDR2 YYDKDF (reference sequence). The CDR3 DNA reads as TGTGCCACCAGCACCGGGACAGGGAGCTATGGCTACACCTTC. It encodes CATSTGTGSYGYTF.

The chain recombines TRBV4-3 with TRBJ1-2, with a weak D call TRBD1 (6 bases). The CDR3 is made up of 15 amino acids. V lost 0 bases and J 6 bases, leaving 14 bases between the germline ends. Germline V gene data show CDR1 as LGHNA and CDR2 as YSLEER. This CDR3 is CASSQEGALVHGYTF. CDR3 in DNA: TGCGCCAGCAGCCAAGAGGGGGCCTTGGTCCATGGCTACACCTTC.

The J gene is TRBJ1-5, the V gene TRBV7-6; 9 positions agree with TRBD1. CDR3 length equals 15 residues. Germline CDR1 SGHVS, CDR2 FNYEAQ. V dropped 1 base and J dropped 6; count of bases not matched to a gene: 4. In DNA, the CDR3 is TGTGCCAGCAGCTTAGGGGGACAGGGCGGTCAGCCCCAGCATTTT. It specifies CASSLGGQGGQPQHF. The whole variable domain, remainder taken from reference TRBV7-6 and TRBJ1-5, is GAGVSQSPRYKVTKRGQDVALRCDPISGHVSLYWYRQALGQGPEFLTYFNYEAQQDKSGLPNDRFSAERPEGSISTLTIQRTEQRDSAMYRCASSLGGQGGQPQHFGDGTRLSIL.

The chain couples TRBV10-3 to TRBJ1-2; TRBD1 aligns across 9 bases. Germline CDR1 and CDR2: ENHRY and SYGVKD. V dropped 4 bases and J dropped 1; count of bases not matched to a gene: 13. This CDR3 is 18 amino acids long. The CDR3 spells CAISGAGDRVSFNYGYTF. In DNA form, the CDR3 reads TGTGCCATCAGTGGAGCGGGGGACAGGGTCTCCTTTAACTATGGCTACACCTTC.